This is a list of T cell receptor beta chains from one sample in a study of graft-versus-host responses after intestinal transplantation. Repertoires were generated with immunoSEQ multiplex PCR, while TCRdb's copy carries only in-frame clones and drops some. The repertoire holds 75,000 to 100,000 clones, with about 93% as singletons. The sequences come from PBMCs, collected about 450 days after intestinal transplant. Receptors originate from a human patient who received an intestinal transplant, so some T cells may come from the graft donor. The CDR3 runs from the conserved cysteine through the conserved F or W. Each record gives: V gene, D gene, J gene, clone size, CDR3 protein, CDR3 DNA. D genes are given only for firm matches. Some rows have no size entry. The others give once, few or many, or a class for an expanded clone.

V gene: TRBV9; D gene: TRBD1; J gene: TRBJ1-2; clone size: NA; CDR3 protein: CASSSRPGTGLKRPLGYTF; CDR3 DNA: TGTGCCAGCAGCTCGCGGCCCGGGACAGGTTTAAAAAGACCTCTTGGCTACACCTTC
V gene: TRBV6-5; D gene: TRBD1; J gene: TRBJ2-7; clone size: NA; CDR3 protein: CASSYIPGQISYEQYF; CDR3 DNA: TGTGCCAGCAGTTACATCCCGGGACAGATCTCCTACGAGCAGTACTTC
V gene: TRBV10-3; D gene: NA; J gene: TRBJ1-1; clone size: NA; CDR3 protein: CATSGSGTDTEAFF; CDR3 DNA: TGTGCCACCTCAGGGAGTGGGACGGACACTGAAGCTTTCTTT
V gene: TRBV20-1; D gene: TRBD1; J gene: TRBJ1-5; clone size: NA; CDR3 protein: CSARIAGGQHF; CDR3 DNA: TGCAGTGCTAGGATTGCAGGGGGCCAGCATTTT
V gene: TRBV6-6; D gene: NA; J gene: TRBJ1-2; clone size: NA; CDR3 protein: CASTPGGVPNGYTF; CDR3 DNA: TGTGCCAGCACTCCGGGGGGGGTTCCGAATGGCTACACCTTC
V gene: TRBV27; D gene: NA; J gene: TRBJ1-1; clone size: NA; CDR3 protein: CASSFLQNTEAFF; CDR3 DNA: TGTGCCAGCAGTTTTCTCCAAAACACTGAAGCTTTCTTT
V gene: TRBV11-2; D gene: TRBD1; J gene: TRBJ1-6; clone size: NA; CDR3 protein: CASSLRQGRAYNSPLHF; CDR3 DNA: TGTGCCAGCAGCTTACGACAGGGGAGGGCCTATAATTCACCCCTCCACTTT
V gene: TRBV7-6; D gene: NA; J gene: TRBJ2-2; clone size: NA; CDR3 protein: CASSSLNTGELFF; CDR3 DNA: TGTGCCAGCAGCTCCCTCAACACCGGGGAGCTGTTTTTT
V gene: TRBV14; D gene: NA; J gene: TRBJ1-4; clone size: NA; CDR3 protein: CASSQGVSEFEKLFF; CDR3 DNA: TGTGCCAGCAGCCAAGGGGTGAGCGAGTTTGAAAAACTGTTTTTT
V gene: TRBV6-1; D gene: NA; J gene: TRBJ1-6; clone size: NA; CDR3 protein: CASSEFERRLGQRGDSPLHF; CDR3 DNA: TGTGCCAGCAGTGAATTCGAGAGGAGGCTTGGTCAGAGAGGGGATTCACCCCTCCACTTT
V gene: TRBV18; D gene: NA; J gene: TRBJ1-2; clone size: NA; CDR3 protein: CASSPEVFVGYTF; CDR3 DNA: TGTGCCAGCTCACCAGAAGTTTTCGTCGGCTACACCTTC
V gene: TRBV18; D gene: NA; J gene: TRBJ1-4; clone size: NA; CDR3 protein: CASSAGEGEKLFF; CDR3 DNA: TGTGCCAGCTCGGCAGGGGAGGGAGAAAAACTGTTTTTT
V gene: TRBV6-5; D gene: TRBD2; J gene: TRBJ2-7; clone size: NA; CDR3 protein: CASSPERDLYEQYF; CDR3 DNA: TGTGCCAGCAGCCCTGAGCGGGACCTTTACGAGCAGTACTTC
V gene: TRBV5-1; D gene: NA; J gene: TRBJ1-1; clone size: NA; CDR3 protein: CASSTREGGAEAFF; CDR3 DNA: TGCGCCAGCAGCACCAGGGAGGGTGGGGCTGAAGCTTTCTTT
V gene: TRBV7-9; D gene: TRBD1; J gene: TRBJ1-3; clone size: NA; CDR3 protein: CASSYQTGAVSGNTIYF; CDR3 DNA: TGTGCCAGCAGCTACCAGACAGGGGCCGTCAGTGGAAACACCATATATTTT
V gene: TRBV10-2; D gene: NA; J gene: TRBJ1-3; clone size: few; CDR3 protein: CASSANTRVSGNTIYF; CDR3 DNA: TGCGCCAGCAGTGCGAATACCAGGGTTTCTGGAAACACCATATATTTT
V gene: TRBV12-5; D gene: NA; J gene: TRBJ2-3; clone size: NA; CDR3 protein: CASGLAKTGGGGRTDTQYF; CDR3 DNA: TGTGCTAGTGGTTTGGCGAAAACTGGGGGAGGGGGGCGGACAGATACGCAGTATTTT
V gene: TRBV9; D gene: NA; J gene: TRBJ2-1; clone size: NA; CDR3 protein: CASSARDGRYNEQFF; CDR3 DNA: TGTGCCAGCAGCGCCCGGGACGGACGCTACAATGAGCAGTTCTTC
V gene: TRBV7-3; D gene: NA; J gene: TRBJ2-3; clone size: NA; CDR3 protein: CASSVSGAPTDTQYF; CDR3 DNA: TGTGCCAGCAGCGTCTCGGGGGCCCCCACAGATACGCAGTATTTT
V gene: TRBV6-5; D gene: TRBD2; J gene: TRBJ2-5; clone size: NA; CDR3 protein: CASSRGAGGQETQYF; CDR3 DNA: TGTGCCAGCAGTCGTGGAGCGGGGGGTCAAGAGACCCAGTACTTC
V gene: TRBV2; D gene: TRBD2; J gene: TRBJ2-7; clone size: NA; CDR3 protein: CASSEPRGGGYEQYF; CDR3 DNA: TGTGCCAGCAGTGAACCGCGGGGGGGTGGCTACGAGCAGTACTTC
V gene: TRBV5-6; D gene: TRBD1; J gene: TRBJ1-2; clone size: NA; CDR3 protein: CASSTQGSWYGYTF; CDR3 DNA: TGTGCCAGCAGCACACAGGGGTCTTGGTATGGCTACACCTTC
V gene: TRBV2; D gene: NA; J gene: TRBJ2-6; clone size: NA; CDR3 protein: CARTSPGANVLTF; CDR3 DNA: TGTGCCAGAACTAGCCCTGGGGCCAACGTCCTGACTTTC
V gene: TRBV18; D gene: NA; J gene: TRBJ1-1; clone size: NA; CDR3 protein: CASLPSSPTEAFF; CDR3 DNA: TGTGCCAGCCTCCCCAGTTCTCCCACTGAAGCTTTCTTT
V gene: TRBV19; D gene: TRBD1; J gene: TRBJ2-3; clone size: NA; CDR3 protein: CASSGQGLGDTQYF; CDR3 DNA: TGTGCCAGTAGCGGACAGGGGCTCGGAGATACGCAGTATTTT
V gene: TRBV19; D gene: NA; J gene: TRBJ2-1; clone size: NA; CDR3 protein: CASSISAGPNEQFF; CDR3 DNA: TGTGCCAGTAGTATATCAGCGGGTCCTAATGAGCAGTTCTTC
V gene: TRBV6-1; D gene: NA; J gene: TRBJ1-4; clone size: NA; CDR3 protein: CASRTGLINEKLFF; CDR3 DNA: TGTGCCAGCCGGACGGGGCTGATTAATGAAAAACTGTTTTTT
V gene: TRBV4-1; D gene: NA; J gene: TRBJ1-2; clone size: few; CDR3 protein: CASSQGGWENSYGYTF; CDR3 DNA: TGCGCCAGCAGCCAAGGGGGATGGGAGAACTCCTATGGCTACACCTTC
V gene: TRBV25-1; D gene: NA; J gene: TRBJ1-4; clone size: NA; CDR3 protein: CASSESNRLAGEKLFF; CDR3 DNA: TGTGCCAGCAGTGAATCGAACCGCCTGGCCGGTGAAAAACTGTTTTTT
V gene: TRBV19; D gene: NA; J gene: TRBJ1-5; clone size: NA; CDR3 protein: CASRTRDINQPQHF; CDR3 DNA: TGTGCCAGTAGAACCCGGGACATAAATCAGCCCCAGCATTTT